This T cell receptor (beta chain) was found in a study of T cells in Graves' hyperthyroidism and ophthalmopathy (dated by TCRdb to between 2019 and 2020). For the wider study: Peripheral blood was sampled at the time of initial diagnosis, prior to any treatment. To identify distinguishing TCR V-J signatures, a discovery cohort of 90 to 100 patients was used, comprising 40 to 45 with Graves' ophthalmopathy and 57 with stable Graves' hyperthyroidism. Whether ophthalmopathy could be predicted prospectively was tested in an independent validation cohort made up of 18 to 20 hyperthyroidism patients plus 17 patients who later progressed to ophthalmopathy. Once sampling was done, hyperthyroidism patients were given methimazole at a starting dose of 30 mg daily, whereas ophthalmopathy patients were given high-dose intravenous methylprednisolone. The roughly 91 discovery patients were randomly split 7:3 into training and test sets. The paper describes TCR Vbeta CDR3 sequencing of 135 peripheral blood samples, made up of approximately 40 ophthalmopathy patients, around 73 hyperthyroidism patients and 17 progressor patients. In several Graves' hyperthyroidism patients, the study also compared T-cell repertoires from thyroid tissue with T-cell repertoires from blood.

Study-wide conclusions, independent of this receptor: In validation, the model predicted progression to ophthalmopathy with over 65% sensitivity and less than 75% specificity, a median of about 6 months before onset. In cross-validation, a model built on a 13 V-J signature told ophthalmopathy apart from stable hyperthyroidism with approximately 90% sensitivity and approximately 84% specificity, and in testing the same model reached 80%/75%. No statistical method was used to set the sample size in advance, and investigators knew the group allocation. Blood samples also contained most of the expanded thyroid clonotypes (frequency above 0.001), which suggests that blood repertoires may reflect thyroid immune responses.

Stable Graves' hyperthyroidism was defined as the absence of progression to ophthalmopathy over 18 months of follow-up. Hyperthyroidism patients were newly diagnosed, with disease duration under 2 months, and aged 18 to 65 years. Patients with uncontrolled infections, other autoimmune diseases, pregnancy or lactation were excluded. Clinical symptoms, serum thyroxine and TRAb, thyroid ultrasound, and orbital computed tomography formed the basis for the diagnoses. PBMCs were isolated from 10 ml of fresh peripheral blood by Ficoll-Paque density gradient centrifugation. Total RNA was extracted with Trizol reagent, and quality was checked on an Agilent 2100 Bioanalyzer. Amplification of TCR beta CDR3 regions was carried out from RNA transcripts. A first-round RT-PCR of the TCR CDR3 used the HTBI primer set with the Qiagen OneStep RT-PCR kit. Libraries were constructed in a second round of multiplex PCR, after which size selection and purification were carried out. Libraries were sequenced paired-end with 100 bp reads on an Illumina HiSeq2000. For the original study's pipeline: Raw data were processed with SOAPnuke, discarding reads with adapters, uncalled bases, mean Phred below 15, or no exact constant-primer or identifier match. High-quality paired reads were merged using COPE v1.2.5, and each unique nucleotide sequence was defined as a clonotype. MiTCR v1.1 was used to align clonotypes to the IMGT TRBV, TRBD and TRBJ reference segments. The analysis was restricted to V-J combinations with a frequency above 0.0001, which together covered roughly 99% of the repertoires. A TCS score was defined as the ratio of F50 (clonal expansion) to E x V (chaos), with BLOSUM62-based TCRdist applied between CDR3 peptides within each V-J. Welch's t-statistics and random forest reduced some 510 V-J features to around 14, which were used in a naive Bayes classifier (R e1071). The public reads were run again by TCRdb, first through fastp at Q25 and then through MiXCR, and only productive beta chains were kept. Identical CDR3 proteins give one entry, which carries the most common genes and DNA. TCRdb's processing, not the authors' own work, is the source of the V and J calls. Within this sample are approximately 740,000 distinct CDR3 sequences, with around 15% of them counted one time only. The top ten clones comprise more than 8.5% of the sample.

As for this clonotype: The target of this receptor is not known. One base away there is no much larger clone; base qualities are not given.

In the germline V gene (reference sequence), CDR1 corresponds to LNHDA and CDR2 to SQIVND. From its cysteine to its phenylalanine, the CDR3 spans 13 amino acids. The DNA shown is the 39-base CDR3, in frame from base 1. The junction shows trimming of 5 bases on V and 7 bases on J, plus 14 bases between the germline ends. In this chain, TRBV19 is recombined with TRBJ1-2; the best D guess is TRBD1, with 5 bases matching. The specimen was blood. The receptor was derived from a woman under 30 with Graves' hyperthyroidism. CDR3 region: CASSPGPLFGYTF. The base sequence is TGTGCCAGTAGTCCGGGACCGCTTTTTGGCTACACCTTC.